This T cell receptor beta chain was profiled in a study of blood T cells in healthy people across ages. Study-wide findings and caveats: Diversity was higher, and naive CD4+ cells more numerous, in long-lived donors than in aged donors.

Turning to this clonotype: Its antigen is still unknown.

Caucasian, healthy and from Russia, the donors were aged between about 6 and 90. Combining a sample-barcoded 5' primer with a J-beta primer mix, a second PCR ran for about 7 to 11 cycles. From the 5' RACE reads, TCRdb called clonotypes with MiXCR, one entry per CDR3 protein. The table lists approximately 1,700,000 distinct CDR3 sequences, about 39% of them singletons. Sequencing was performed on blood. The sequence came from a human donor in good health.

The chain's CDR3 is CASSFTGRSGNTIYF. The CDR3 region has the DNA TGTGCCAGCAGCTTCACAGGTCGCTCTGGAAACACCATATATTTT. This chain uses TRBV12-3 or TRBV12-4 with TRBJ1-3; D might be TRBD1 (5 bases). The CDR3 has 15 amino acids. V lost 6 bases and J lost 0, with 12 bases in between.